These 17 T cell receptor beta chains were all obtained from the same sample, sequenced in a study of Tregs in tolerant kidney transplant recipients. Antigen specificity for these receptors is unknown. This table comes from immunoSEQ multiplex PCR, and its TCRdb copy is limited to in-frame clones, with some not included. The sample includes around 30,000 clones, 82% of them seen just once. Input material: Tregs from blood cultured with allogeneic cells. The receptors were gathered from a human donor in good health.

This chain links TRBV11-2 with TRBJ2-2, with D unresolved. The CDR3 runs 14 residues. The V gene's germline CDR1 is SGHAT and CDR2 FQNNGV. V was cut by 5 bases and J by 3 bases, with 10 bases left in between. CDR3 region: CASSPWEHTGELFF. Written as DNA, the CDR3 is TGTGCCAGCAGCCCCTGGGAACACACCGGGGAGCTGTTTTTT. Together with reference TRBV11-2 and TRBJ2-2, the CDR3 gives the full variable domain: EAGVAQSPRYKIIEKRQSVAFWCNPISGHATLYWYQQILGQGPKLLIQFQNNGVVDDSQLPKDRFSAERLKGVDSTLKIQPAKLEDSAVYLCASSPWEHTGELFFGEGSRLTVL.

This chain joins TRBV5-8 and TRBJ1-4; D gene uncertain. Per the germline V gene, CDR1 is SGHTS and CDR2 is YDEGEE. With 0 bases removed from V and 5 bases from J, the gap between germline ends came to 11 bases. CDR3 size: 15 residues. The CDR3 nucleotides are TGTGCCAGCAGCTTGGGGGCCCTTCGGAATGAAAAACTGTTTTTT. Its translation is CASSLGALRNEKLFF.

The chain combines TRBV11-1 with TRBJ1-2; a weak D match, TRBD1 (6 bases). Germline V lookup: CDR1 SGHAT, CDR2 FQDESV (reference sequence). The V and J ends lost 4 bases and 0 bases respectively, with 12 bases between them. The CDR3 loop spans 15 amino acids. The CDR3 nucleotides read TGTGCCAGCAGCTACGGACAGCATACTAACTATGGCTACACCTTC. Translating it yields CASSYGQHTNYGYTF.

This rearrangement joins TRBV6-5 to TRBJ2-7, with no clear D. Trimming stripped 6 bases from V and 4 bases from J, with 13 bases between. In germline, CDR1 is MNHEY, CDR2 SVGAGI. This CDR3 has 13 amino acids. In nucleotides, the CDR3 is TGTGCCAGCAGCCCCGCATTACGATACGAGCAGTACTTC. Residues: CASSPALRYEQYF.

This clone has a handful of counts. The chain is built from TRBV6-1 and TRBJ1-1; D ambiguous. Trimming left V 2 bases short and J 11 bases short, with 6 bases between. CDR1 and CDR2 from the germline V gene are MNHNS and SASEGT. CDR3 length: 10 residues. The CDR3 reads CASSESSAFF. CDR3 coding DNA: TGTGCCAGCAGTGAAAGTTCGGCTTTCTTT.

The table lists this clone with a few counts. The V and J genes are TRBV5-1 and TRBJ1-1; D may be TRBD1 (6 bases). The V end was cut by 4 bases, the J end by 7 bases, with 11 bases between. The V gene's germline CDR1 is SGHRS and CDR2 YFSETQ. CDR3 length equals 12 residues. As DNA, the CDR3 is TGCGCCAGCAGCATAGGACAGAGTGAAGCTTTCTTT. Amino acid sequence: CASSIGQSEAFF.

The chain uses TRBV7-8 and TRBJ2-6; a weak D match, TRBD2 (5 bases). The CDR3 spans 15 residues. Germline V gene data show CDR1 as SGHVS and CDR2 as FQNEAQ. The V and J ends lost 5 bases and 2 bases respectively, with 10 bases between them. CDR3 sequence reads: CASSLGGTGANVLTF. For the CDR3, the DNA is TGTGCCAGCAGCCTAGGAGGAACTGGGGCCAACGTCCTGACTTTC.

This CDR3 is CASSPGGGNYGYTF. DNA of the CDR3: TGCGCCAGCAGCCCCGGTGGGGGGAACTATGGCTACACCTTC. The chain has TRBV5-1 and TRBJ1-2; D is perhaps TRBD1 (5 bases). Per the germline V gene, CDR1 is SGHRS and CDR2 is YFSETQ. V lost 4 bases and J lost 2, with 12 bases in between. This CDR3 is built from 14 residues.

The CDR3: CASSLGVEQPQHF. Written as DNA, the CDR3 is TGCGCCAGCAGCTTGGGGGTGGAGCAGCCCCAGCATTTT. The J gene is TRBJ1-5, the V gene TRBV5-1; D remains ambiguous. V was shortened by 0 bases and J by 7 bases, with 8 bases between the two germline ends. CDR3 size: 13 residues. Germline CDR1 SGHRS, CDR2 YFSETQ.

The genes are TRBV2 and TRBJ2-1, with 14 bases aligning to TRBD2. CDR3 length: 18 residues. Germline CDR1 is SNHLY and CDR2 is FYNNEI. Unmatched junction bases numbered 14, after V lost 6 bases and J lost 7 bases. CDR3 coding DNA: TGTGCCAGCAGGGGGACTAGCGGGAGCTTCTTTTCGGCGAATGAGCAGTTCTTC. This translates into CASRGTSGSFFSANEQFF.

V usage is TRBV11-2 and J usage is TRBJ2-3; no clear D gene. The CDR3 runs to 12 residues. Trimming took off 4 bases at V and 2 bases at J, with 4 bases between the two ends. CDR1 SGHAT and CDR2 FQNNGV come from the germline V gene. The CDR3 DNA sequence: TGTGCCAGCAGCTCGCTCACAGATACGCAGTATTTT. Residues: CASSSLTDTQYF.

This chain uses TRBV10-3 with TRBJ2-1; 11 bases agree with TRBD2. The CDR3 consists of 19 residues. Germline CDR1 ENHRY, CDR2 SYGVKD. Unmatched junction bases numbered 14, after V lost 7 bases and J lost 0 bases. The CDR3 sequence: CAINKMGLAVASSYNEQFF. The CDR3 bases are TGTGCCATCAACAAGATGGGACTAGCGGTAGCGAGCTCCTACAATGAGCAGTTCTTC.

This chain links TRBV5-1 with TRBJ2-7; D may correspond to TRBD1 or TRBD2 (5 bases each). The V end was cut by 7 bases, the J end by 2 bases, with 7 bases between. The germline V gene has CDR1 SGHRS and CDR2 YFSETQ. The CDR3 sequence is 11 residues long. The CDR3 DNA reads TGCGCCAGCGGGGGTACCTACGAGCAGTACTTC. Its translation: CASGGTYEQYF.

This chain uses TRBV15 with TRBJ2-1, with no clear D. The CDR3 loop spans 13 amino acids. The germline V gene has CDR1 LNHNV and CDR2 YYDKDF (reference sequence). V shed 0 bases and J shed 9 bases, with 9 bases lying between them. The CDR3 coding sequence is TGTGCCACCAGCAGAGATCTTTGGGGTGAGCAGTTCTTC. Encoded protein: CATSRDLWGEQFF.

V usage is TRBV7-9 and J usage is TRBJ1-1; D is unclear. The ends were cut back, 5 bases at V and 0 bases at J, with 7 bases in the middle. CDR3 length: 13 residues. From germline, CDR1 is SEHNR and CDR2 FQNEAQ (reference sequence). The CDR3 reads CASSREVNTEAFF. CDR3 in DNA: TGTGCCAGCAGCCGAGAGGTGAACACTGAAGCTTTCTTT.

The chain joins TRBV6-5 to TRBJ2-7; 7 nucleotides align to TRBD1. This CDR3 contains 15 residues. Germline values: CDR1 MNHEY, CDR2 SVGAGI. The V gene end was trimmed by 0 bases and the J gene end by 3 bases; junction bases not matched to a gene: 5. CDR3 protein: CASSYSRGQGYEQYF. Here the CDR3 DNA reads TGTGCCAGCAGTTACTCGAGGGGGCAAGGCTACGAGCAGTACTTC.

The chain links TRBV19 to TRBJ1-6; no clear D. The CDR3 length is 15 residues. Germline V gives CDR1 LNHDA, CDR2 SQIVND (reference sequence). Trimming removed 5 bases from V and 9 bases from J, with 17 bases in between. CDR3 coding DNA: TGTGCCAGTAGTCCAAGCACCAGTAGGCTTTCACCCCTCCACTTT. Residues: CASSPSTSRLSPLHF.